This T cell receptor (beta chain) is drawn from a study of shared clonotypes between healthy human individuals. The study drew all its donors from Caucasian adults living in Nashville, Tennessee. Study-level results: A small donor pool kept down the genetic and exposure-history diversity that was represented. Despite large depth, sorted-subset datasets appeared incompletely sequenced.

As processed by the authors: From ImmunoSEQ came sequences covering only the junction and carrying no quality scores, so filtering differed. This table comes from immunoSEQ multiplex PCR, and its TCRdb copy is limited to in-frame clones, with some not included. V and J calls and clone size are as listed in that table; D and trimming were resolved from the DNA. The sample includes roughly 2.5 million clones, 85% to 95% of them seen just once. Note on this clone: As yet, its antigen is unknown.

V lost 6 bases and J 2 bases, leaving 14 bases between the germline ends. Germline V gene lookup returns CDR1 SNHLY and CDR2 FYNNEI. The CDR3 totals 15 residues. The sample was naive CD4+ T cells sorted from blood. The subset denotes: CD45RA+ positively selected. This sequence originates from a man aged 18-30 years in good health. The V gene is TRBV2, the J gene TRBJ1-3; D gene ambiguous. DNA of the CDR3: TGTGCCAGCAGATCGGAAGGGCGCGCTGGAAACACCATATATTTT. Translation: CASRSEGRAGNTIYF. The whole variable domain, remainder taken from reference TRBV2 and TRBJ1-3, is EPEVTQTPSHQVTQMGQEVILRCVPISNHLYFYWYRQILGQKVEFLVSFYNNEISEKSEIFDDQFSVERPDGSNFTLKIRSTKLEDSAMYFCASRSEGRAGNTIYFGEGSWLTVV.